The sequence of this T cell receptor (beta chain) was determined in a study of T cells after posttransplantation cyclophosphamide. Study-wide points: After PTCy, TRB diversity resembled that of CNI/methotrexate controls.

V lost 4 bases, J lost 2 bases, and 8 bases lay in between. CDR1 and CDR2 from the germline V gene are SGHKS and YYEKEE (reference sequence). The CDR3 spans 13 residues. Concerning this clone: Its specificity is unknown.

Assay: immunoSEQ multiplex PCR; the TCRdb copy retains only in-frame clones and omits some. This sample carries about 66,000 clones, 93% of them seen once, and the ten largest clones take roughly 2.9%. The chain links TRBV5-5 to TRBJ2-3; D remains ambiguous. The clonotype was recovered from a woman aged 25-40 years in good health and a related stem cell transplant donor. Sequences were obtained from PBMCs. CDR3 sequence: CASSPGPTDTQYF. DNA of the CDR3: TGTGCCAGCAGCCCCGGGCCCACAGATACGCAGTATTTT.